Listed here are 14 T cell receptor beta chains from one sample, sequenced in a study of T cells in Graves' hyperthyroidism and ophthalmopathy. The source material, RNA transcripts, was used to amplify TCR beta CDR3 regions. HTBI primers were the set used in a first-round RT-PCR of the TCR CDR3. TCRdb reprocessed the multiplex PCR reads via MiXCR and lists one record per CDR3 protein. The sample includes about 350,000 distinct CDR3 sequences, 17% of them seen just once. Sequenced input: blood. These TCRs come from a woman in her 30s with Graves' hyperthyroidism that later progressed to Graves' ophthalmopathy.

In its sample, this clonotype was seen many times. The V gene is TRBV11-2, the J gene TRBJ2-7, with 7 nucleotides matching TRBD1. Germline V CDR1 and CDR2: SGHAT, FQNNGV. The CDR3 extends over 14 amino acids. Unmatched junction bases numbered 7, after V lost 5 bases and J lost 3 bases. CDR3 sequence: CASSVGTDLYEQYF. CDR3 DNA sequence: TGTGCCAGCAGCGTGGGGACAGATCTCTACGAGCAGTACTTC.

There are many counts of this clonotype. The V gene is TRBV12-3 or TRBV12-4, the J gene TRBJ1-2, with 8 bases identical to TRBD1. The V and J ends lost 3 bases and 7 bases, in that order; junction bases with no gene match: 10. The CDR3 spans 15 residues. CDR3 sequence reads: CASSFGTTGAGGYTF. The CDR3 DNA reads as TGTGCCAGCAGTTTCGGAACGACAGGGGCAGGTGGCTACACCTTC.

V gene TRBV4-2 combines with J gene TRBJ1-4; weak D call: TRBD1 (6 bases). CDR3 length: 15 residues. Germline V CDR1 and CDR2: LGHNA, YNFKEQ. V was pared by 0 bases and J by 13 bases, with 18 bases between. The CDR3 DNA is TGTGCCAGCAGCCAAGATGTGGCAGAGGGGGATGGACTGTTTTTT. This encodes CASSQDVAEGDGLFF.

The chain has TRBV30 and TRBJ2-2; D unclear. The V gene lost 2 bases and the J gene lost 1 base, with 2 bases spanning the gap. This CDR3 has 12 residues. Germline-derived CDR1 and CDR2 are GTSNPN and SVGIG (reference sequence). The CDR3 here is CAWSRNTGELFF. CDR3 nucleotides: TGTGCCTGGAGTCGGAACACCGGGGAGCTGTTTTTT.

In regard to this clonotype: This may be a read error: a much more frequent sequence differs by one nucleotide. Here the CDR3 omits its conserved ending phenylalanine or tryptophan, so a read error is the likely source. V is TRBV28 and J is TRBJ2-7; maybe TRBD1 (6 bases). Trimming took 7 bases from V and 0 from J, leaving 19 bases between them. This CDR3 has 16 residues. Germline CDR1 MDHEN, CDR2 SYDVKM. CDR3 DNA sequence: TGTGCCAGCACCCCTGCTGGGGGCGATGGCTCCTACGAGCAGTACCTC. This sequence encodes CASTPAGGDGSYEQYL.

This clonotype was recorded many times. This chain uses TRBV20-1 with TRBJ2-7; no clear D. This CDR3 spans 13 amino acids. CDR1 and CDR2 (germline): DFQATT, SNEGSKA (reference sequence). V was trimmed by 2 bases and J by 6 bases, leaving 14 bases between them. The DNA of the CDR3 is TGCAGTGCTAGAAAGCCCCCAGGCGGCGAGCAGTACTTC. Residues: CSARKPPGGEQYF.

This chain links TRBV19 with TRBJ2-2, with D unclear. The CDR3 has 10 residues. V was pared by 6 bases and J by 7 bases, with 3 bases between. Germline V gives CDR1 LNHDA, CDR2 SQIVND (reference sequence). The DNA for the CDR3 is TGTGCCAGTAGAGGCGGGGAGCTGTTTTTT. This sequence encodes CASRGGELFF.

This clonotype has at least ten counts. The J gene is TRBJ1-1, the V gene TRBV28, with unresolved D. The CDR3 extends over 15 amino acids. The V gene's germline CDR1 is MDHEN and CDR2 SYDVKM. V was trimmed by 3 bases and J by 3 bases, leaving 14 bases between them. The DNA of the CDR3 is TGTGCCAGCAGTTTTTTCCGGGTTCGCGACACTGAAGCTTTCTTT. Translating gives CASSFFRVRDTEAFF. The full variable domain, rest sourced from reference TRBV28 and TRBJ1-1, is DVKVTQSSRYLVKRTGEKVFLECVQDMDHENMFWYRQDPGLGLRLIYFSYDVKMKEKGDIPEGYSVSREKKERFSLILESASTNQTSMYLCASSFFRVRDTEAFFGQGTRLTVV.

This clonotype was counted only a few times. The germline gene is not matched at one end of the junction; a read error may be the cause. The V and J genes are TRBV7-9 and TRBJ1-4; no reliable D call. Per germline, CDR1 SEHNR and CDR2 FQNEAQ (reference sequence). CDR3 length: 10 residues. The CDR3 bases are TGCCACCCCCCGGGTGAAAAACTGTTTTTT. Its protein is CHPPGEKLFF. Filled out from reference TRBV7-9 and TRBJ1-4, the complete variable domain reads DTGVSQNPRHKITKRGQNVTFRCDPISEHNRLYWYRQTLGQGPEFLTYFQNEAQLEKSRLLSDRFSAERPKGSFSTLEIQRTEQGDSAMYLCHPPGEKLFFGSGTQLSVL.

For the CDR3, the DNA is TGTGCCAGCAGTTTCCAGGGAGAGGGCAATCAGCCCCAGCATTTT. This codes for CASSFQGEGNQPQHF. This sequence joins TRBV28 and TRBJ1-5, with D possibly matching TRBD1 (5 bases). Per the germline V gene, CDR1 is MDHEN and CDR2 is SYDVKM. Deletions cut 3 bases from V and 2 bases from J, with 11 bases between. CDR3 length equals 15 residues.

This clonotype was counted between two and nine times. CDR3: CASSYRPGELNTEAFF. CDR3 DNA sequence: TGTGCCAGCAGTTACAGGCCAGGGGAGTTGAACACTGAAGCTTTCTTT. The V gene is TRBV6-2 or TRBV6-3, the J gene TRBJ1-1; D is possibly TRBD1 (6 bases). V was clipped by 2 bases and J by 0 bases, with 13 bases between them. CDR1 and CDR2 from the germline V gene are MNHEY and SVGEGT. This CDR3 has 16 amino acids.

This clonotype was counted ten times or more. CDR3 protein: CASSLGTGGRNYGYTF. CDR3 DNA sequence: TGTGCCAGCAGTTTGGGGACAGGGGGCCGTAACTATGGCTACACCTTC. The chain uses TRBV27 and TRBJ1-2, with TRBD1 matching over 12 bases. The CDR3 length is 16 residues. The junction had 3 bases not matched to a gene; V was cut back by 3 bases and J by 1 base. The germline V gene has CDR1 MNHEY and CDR2 SMNVEV (reference sequence).

As for this clonotype: A read error may be the cause here, since a much bigger clone is one base away. The chain joins TRBV6-2 or TRBV6-3 to TRBJ1-2; D might be TRBD1 (6 bases). Germline V gene sequence: CDR1 MNHEY, CDR2 SVGEGT. The CDR3 extends over 15 amino acids. In nucleotides, the CDR3 is TGTGACAGCAGCCGAGGACAGACAGCCGGCTATGGCTACACCTTC. It encodes CDSSRGQTAGYGYTF.

V gene TRBV7-9 combines with J gene TRBJ1-1, with TRBD1 identical over 7 bases. The CDR3 extends over 17 amino acids. Germline CDR1 SEHNR, CDR2 FQNEAQ (reference sequence). After removal of 5 bases from V and 1 base from J, the junction contained 13 bases not matched to a gene. CDR3 loop: CASSGTPTGSANTEAFF. The CDR3 region has the DNA TGTGCCAGCAGCGGGACGCCGACAGGGAGCGCGAACACTGAAGCTTTCTTT.